The rows below give T cell receptor beta chains drawn from one sample of a study of cytomegalovirus exposure and HLA in healthy donors. Data came from immunoSEQ multiplex PCR; TCRdb stores just in-frame clones and leaves some out. The data hold about 220,000 clones, with around 90% observed a single time. The sequencing sample was made of PBMCs. These receptors were taken from a woman in her late teens or twenties in good health and CMV-seronegative. The conserved cysteine and the conserved F or W are not part of the CDR3 here. D genes are given only for firm matches. Expanded clones get a size class; other rows say once, few or many, or leave the size out.

J: TRBJ1-5
V: TRBV5-6
size: .
D: TRBD1
CDR3: ASSLWTGGRQPQH

J: TRBJ1-4
V: TRBV5-1
size: .
D: .
CDR3: ASRDNREGGKLF

J: TRBJ2-1
V: TRBV19
size: .
D: TRBD1
CDR3: ASNGPGTGQF

J: TRBJ2-2
V: TRBV5-1
size: .
D: .
CDR3: ASSPGQPGAGELF

J: TRBJ1-3
V: TRBV5-5
size: once
D: TRBD1
CDR3: ASSLGQGALSGNTIY

J: TRBJ1-2
V: TRBV10-3
size: once
D: TRBD1
CDR3: AIRGQGFDGYT

J: TRBJ1-2
V: TRBV9
size: .
D: .
CDR3: ASRAIRSGYT

J: TRBJ2-7
V: TRBV4-2
size: .
D: .
CDR3: ASSQEATGSLFYEQY

J: TRBJ2-2
V: TRBV2
size: once
D: TRBD1
CDR3: ASSQQGAVGELF

J: TRBJ1-5
V: TRBV19
size: .
D: .
CDR3: ATSGGASNQPQH

J: TRBJ1-2
V: TRBV28
size: once
D: TRBD1
CDR3: ASTGDRGIGYT

J: TRBJ1-2
V: TRBV27
size: .
D: .
CDR3: ASRKQGLVDGYT

J: TRBJ2-6
V: TRBV5-1
size: once
D: TRBD2
CDR3: ASSYRTSGRASGANVLT

J: TRBJ2-7
V: TRBV6-6
size: .
D: TRBD1
CDR3: ANDRVRYEQY

J: TRBJ1-1
V: TRBV27
size: .
D: TRBD1
CDR3: ASRQGLITEAF

J: TRBJ2-5
V: TRBV30
size: .
D: .
CDR3: AWSGSRETQY

J: TRBJ1-5
V: TRBV30
size: .
D: TRBD1
CDR3: AWSTTGLAQH

J: TRBJ1-2
V: TRBV28
size: .
D: TRBD1
CDR3: ASSRQGFNYGYT

J: TRBJ2-7
V: TRBV5-1
size: .
D: TRBD1
CDR3: ASSSNDRGYEQY

J: TRBJ2-1
V: TRBV5-1
size: .
D: .
CDR3: ASSLNEVTRHEQF

J: TRBJ2-7
V: TRBV15
size: .
D: .
CDR3: ATSRERVRSYEQY

J: TRBJ1-2
V: TRBV28
size: .
D: .
CDR3: ASSSVGGYGYT

J: TRBJ2-7
V: TRBV5-6
size: .
D: .
CDR3: ASSFFDRYDEQY

J: TRBJ2-3
V: TRBV20-1
size: .
D: .
CDR3: SARAPGAVY

J: TRBJ1-5
V: TRBV9
size: .
D: .
CDR3: ASSAGHNNQPQH

J: TRBJ2-5
V: TRBV4-2
size: .
D: .
CDR3: ASSPTAQETQY

J: TRBJ2-7
V: TRBV9
size: .
D: TRBD1
CDR3: ASSAPGTTGKPYEQY

J: TRBJ2-7
V: TRBV5-1
size: .
D: TRBD2
CDR3: ASSLWVDSGGATYEQY

J: TRBJ2-1
V: TRBV7-6
size: once
D: TRBD2
CDR3: ASSSLAGGPYNEQF

J: TRBJ1-3
V: TRBV6-1
size: .
D: .
CDR3: ASSESAQGNTIY

J: TRBJ1-1
V: TRBV27
size: .
D: .
CDR3: ASSRQSNTEAF

J: TRBJ2-7
V: TRBV10-1
size: few
D: .
CDR3: ASSEAGTYEQY

J: TRBJ1-1
V: TRBV5-6
size: .
D: .
CDR3: ASSLYQSRTEAF

J: TRBJ2-3
V: TRBV9
size: .
D: .
CDR3: ASSTQSTDTQY

J: TRBJ2-4
V: TRBV5-4
size: .
D: .
CDR3: ASSPNPFAGLAKNIQY

J: TRBJ2-7
V: TRBV28
size: .
D: .
CDR3: ASSNPSLHEQY

J: TRBJ1-3
V: TRBV2
size: .
D: .
CDR3: ASSESAGVAGNTIY

J: TRBJ2-7
V: TRBV7-9
size: .
D: TRBD1
CDR3: ASSFLQVDRGLEQY

J: TRBJ1-5
V: TRBV12-5
size: few
D: .
CDR3: ASNWSNQPQH

J: .
V: TRBV2
size: .
D: .
CDR3: ASSEQGGSYEQY

J: TRBJ2-1
V: TRBV7-7
size: .
D: TRBD2
CDR3: ASSLRAGVPEQF

J: TRBJ2-5
V: TRBV6-1
size: .
D: .
CDR3: ASRSIKGHQETQY

J: TRBJ2-5
V: TRBV7-9
size: .
D: .
CDR3: ASSSTVQETQY

J: TRBJ1-5
V: TRBV28
size: .
D: .
CDR3: ASTSLPGYSNQPQH

J: TRBJ1-6
V: TRBV28
size: once
D: TRBD1
CDR3: ASRLTGESSYNSPLH

J: TRBJ2-7
V: TRBV28
size: .
D: .
CDR3: ASKRGITYEQY

J: TRBJ1-2
V: TRBV29-1
size: .
D: TRBD1
CDR3: SVETGLTSYGYT

J: TRBJ2-2
V: TRBV5-6
size: .
D: TRBD1
CDR3: ASRRDRTPGELF

J: TRBJ1-1
V: TRBV9
size: .
D: .
CDR3: ASSVGGRPVLGGNTEAF

J: TRBJ2-1
V: TRBV9
size: .
D: TRBD1
CDR3: ASSARGQGDEQF

J: TRBJ1-2
V: TRBV27
size: .
D: TRBD1
CDR3: ASSAGTGPTNYGYT

J: TRBJ2-3
V: TRBV5-4
size: once
D: TRBD1
CDR3: ASSWGTGRMDTQY

J: TRBJ2-2
V: TRBV18
size: .
D: .
CDR3: ASSPVAGSNTGELF

J: TRBJ1-1
V: TRBV5-4
size: .
D: .
CDR3: ASSVGGSNTEAF

J: TRBJ2-5
V: TRBV5-1
size: .
D: TRBD2
CDR3: ASSPGTSGRETQY